This T cell receptor (beta chain) was profiled in a study of blood T cells in healthy people across ages. Each sample yielded at least 6 micrograms of PBMC total RNA. The CDR3 is 14 residues long. V was shortened by 3 bases and J by 5 bases, with 12 bases between the two germline ends. CDR1 is KGHSH and CDR2 is LQKENI in the germline V gene. This clonotype was observed a few times. Its antigen is unknown. Next came a second PCR, run for about 6 to 12 cycles, which used a sample-barcoded 5' primer along with a J-beta primer mix. Tagging of each cDNA molecule was performed by a template-switch adaptor with 12 random nucleotides. TCRdb re-analysed the 5' RACE reads in MiXCR, keeping a single row per CDR3 protein. The repertoire holds 1.5 million to 2 million distinct CDR3 sequences, with roughly 27% as singletons. Whole-study results and caveats: What prevented conclusive comparison of naive and antigen-experienced cells was that PBMCs were unsorted. A roughly linear fall in TCR beta diversity per million T cells was seen with increasing age.

This receptor was obtained from a woman in her twenties or thirties in good health. What was sequenced was blood. The rearrangement uses TRBV18 and TRBJ2-3; TRBD1 is a possible D gene (5 bases). The CDR3: CASSPQGPGDTQYF. The CDR3 DNA reads TGTGCCAGCTCACCTCAGGGTCCGGGAGATACGCAGTATTTT. The full variable domain, with the rest looked up from reference TRBV18 and TRBJ2-3, is NAGVMQNPRHLVRRRGQEARLRCSPMKGHSHVYWYRQLPEEGLKFMVYLQKENIIDESGMPKERFSAEFPKEGPSILRIQQVVRGDSAAYFCASSPQGPGDTQYFGPGTRLTVL.